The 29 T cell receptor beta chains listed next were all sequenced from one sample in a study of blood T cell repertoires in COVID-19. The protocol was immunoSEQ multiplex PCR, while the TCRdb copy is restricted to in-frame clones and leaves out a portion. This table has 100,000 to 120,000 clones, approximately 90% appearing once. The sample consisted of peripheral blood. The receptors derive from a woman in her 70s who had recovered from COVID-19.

The chain's CDR3 is CASSLTFSGYTEAFF. The DNA for the CDR3 is TGTGCCAGCAGCTTAACTTTCTCAGGGTACACTGAAGCTTTCTTT. V is TRBV7-3 and J is TRBJ1-1, with D maybe TRBD1 (5 bases). The CDR3 is made up of 15 amino acids. Germline assignment: CDR1 SGHTA and CDR2 FQGTGA. V lost 0 bases and J lost 3, with 11 bases in between.

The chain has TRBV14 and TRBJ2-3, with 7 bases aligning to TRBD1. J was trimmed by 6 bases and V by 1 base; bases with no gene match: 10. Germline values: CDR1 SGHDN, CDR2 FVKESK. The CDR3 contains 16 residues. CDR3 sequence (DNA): TGTGCCAGCAGCCAAGTGGGGCAGGGGGTCGCTGATACGCAGTATTTT. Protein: CASSQVGQGVADTQYF.

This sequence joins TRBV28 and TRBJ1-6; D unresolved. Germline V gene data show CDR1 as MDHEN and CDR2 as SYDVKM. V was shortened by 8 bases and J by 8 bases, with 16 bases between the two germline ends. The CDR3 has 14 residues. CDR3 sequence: CASQQRPRDSPLHF. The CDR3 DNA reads TGTGCCAGCCAACAGCGGCCAAGAGATTCACCCCTCCACTTT.

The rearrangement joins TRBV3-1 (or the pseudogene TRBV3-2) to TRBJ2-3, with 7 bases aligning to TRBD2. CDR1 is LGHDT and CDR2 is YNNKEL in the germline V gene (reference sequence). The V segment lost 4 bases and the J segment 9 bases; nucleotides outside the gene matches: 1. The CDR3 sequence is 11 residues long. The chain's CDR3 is CASSREGTQYF. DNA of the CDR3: TGTGCCAGCAGCCGGGAGGGCACGCAGTATTTT.

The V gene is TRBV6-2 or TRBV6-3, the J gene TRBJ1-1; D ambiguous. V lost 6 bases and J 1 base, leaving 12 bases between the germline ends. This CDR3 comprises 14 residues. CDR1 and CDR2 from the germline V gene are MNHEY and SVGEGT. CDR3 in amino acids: CASSRAGKNTEAFF. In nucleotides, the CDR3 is TGTGCCAGCAGCCGGGCAGGAAAGAACACTGAAGCTTTCTTT.

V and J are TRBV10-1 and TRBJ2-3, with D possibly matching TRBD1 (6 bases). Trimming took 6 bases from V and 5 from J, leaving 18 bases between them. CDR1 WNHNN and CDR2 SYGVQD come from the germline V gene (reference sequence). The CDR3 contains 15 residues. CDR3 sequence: CASRQDRTRGDTQYF. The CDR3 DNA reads TGCGCCAGCAGGCAAGACAGGACCCGGGGAGATACGCAGTATTTT.

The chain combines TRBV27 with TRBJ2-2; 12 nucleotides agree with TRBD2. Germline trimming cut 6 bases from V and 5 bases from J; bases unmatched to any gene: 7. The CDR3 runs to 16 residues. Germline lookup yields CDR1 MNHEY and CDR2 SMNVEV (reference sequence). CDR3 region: CASRASGRAWTGELFF. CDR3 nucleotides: TGTGCCAGCAGGGCTAGCGGGAGGGCCTGGACCGGGGAGCTGTTTTTT.

CDR3 sequence: CASSPLQGWGTEAFF. The CDR3 DNA sequence: TGTGCCAGCTCACCCCTACAGGGTTGGGGGACTGAAGCTTTCTTT. The chain carries TRBV18 and TRBJ1-1, with D perhaps TRBD1 (6 bases). V was trimmed by 3 bases and J by 5 bases, leaving 16 bases between them. The CDR3 has 15 residues. Looked up from germline, CDR1 is KGHSH and CDR2 is LQKENI.

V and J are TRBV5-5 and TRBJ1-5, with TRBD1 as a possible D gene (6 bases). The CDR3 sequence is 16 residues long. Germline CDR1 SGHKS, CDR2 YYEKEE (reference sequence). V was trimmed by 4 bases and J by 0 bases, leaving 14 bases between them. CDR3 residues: CASSLRTDNSNQPQHF. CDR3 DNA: TGTGCCAGCAGCCTGCGGACAGATAATAGCAATCAGCCCCAGCATTTT.

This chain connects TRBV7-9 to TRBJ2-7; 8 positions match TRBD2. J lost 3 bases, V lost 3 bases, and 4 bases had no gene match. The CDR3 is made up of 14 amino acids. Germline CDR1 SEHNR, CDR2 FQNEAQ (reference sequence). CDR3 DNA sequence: TGTGCCAGCAGCTTCGGCGGGACTAGCTACGAGCAGTACTTC. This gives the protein CASSFGGTSYEQYF.

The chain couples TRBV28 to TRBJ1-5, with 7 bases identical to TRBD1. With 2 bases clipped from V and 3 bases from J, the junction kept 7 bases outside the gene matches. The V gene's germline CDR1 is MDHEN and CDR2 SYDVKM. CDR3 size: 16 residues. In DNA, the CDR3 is TGTGCCAGCAGTTTAACATGGGGGACAGTCAATCAGCCCCAGCATTTT. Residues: CASSLTWGTVNQPQHF.

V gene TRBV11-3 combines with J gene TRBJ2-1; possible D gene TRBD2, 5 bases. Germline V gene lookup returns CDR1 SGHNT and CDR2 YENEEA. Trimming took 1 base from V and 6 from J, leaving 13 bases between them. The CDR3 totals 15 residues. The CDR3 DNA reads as TGTGCCAGCAGCTTAGGCAGGTCGGGAATCAATGAGCAGTTCTTC. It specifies CASSLGRSGINEQFF.

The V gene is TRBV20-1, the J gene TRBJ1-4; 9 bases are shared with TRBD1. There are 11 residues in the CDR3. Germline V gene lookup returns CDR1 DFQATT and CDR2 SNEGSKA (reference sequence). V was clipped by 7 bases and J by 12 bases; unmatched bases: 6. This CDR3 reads CSGIQGAQLFF. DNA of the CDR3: TGCAGTGGCATACAGGGGGCCCAACTGTTTTTT.

As DNA, the CDR3 is TGTGCCAGCAGCCTCAATCTCGGCGGGGGGAGCGCAGATACGCAGTATTTT. It encodes CASSLNLGGGSADTQYF. The chain uses TRBV7-2 and TRBJ2-3, with 8 nucleotides matching TRBD2. Germline loops: CDR1 SGHTA, CDR2 FQGNSA. This CDR3 spans 17 amino acids. Germline trimming cut 5 bases from V and 4 bases from J; bases unmatched to any gene: 14.

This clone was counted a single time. CDR3 coding DNA: TGCGCCAGCAGCTTTTTTGTGGAGGAGACCCAGTACTTC. Residues: CASSFFVEETQYF. The chain joins TRBV5-1 to TRBJ2-5; D ambiguous. CDR1 is SGHRS, CDR2 YFSETQ, per germline. Trimming shortened V by 2 bases and J by 5 bases, and 10 bases separated the two germline ends. The CDR3 has 13 residues. Full variable domain (rest looked up from reference TRBV5-1 and TRBJ2-5): KAGVTQTPRYLIKTRGQQVTLSCSPISGHRSVSWYQQTPGQGLQFLFEYFSETQRNKGNFPGRFSGRQFSNSRSEMNVSTLELGDSALYLCASSFFVEETQYFGPGTRLLVL.

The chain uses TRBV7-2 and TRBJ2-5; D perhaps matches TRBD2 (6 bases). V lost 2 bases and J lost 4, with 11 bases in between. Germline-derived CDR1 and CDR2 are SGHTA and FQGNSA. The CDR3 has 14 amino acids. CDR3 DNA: TGTGCCAGCAGCTTAAAGATCGGGGGAGAGACCCAGTACTTC. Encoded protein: CASSLKIGGETQYF. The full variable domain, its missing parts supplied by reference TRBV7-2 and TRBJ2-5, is GAGVSQSPSNKVTEKGKDVELRCDPISGHTALYWYRQSLGQGLEFLIYFQGNSAPDKSGLPSDRFSAERTGGSVSTLTIQRTQQEDSAVYLCASSLKIGGETQYFGPGTRLLVL.

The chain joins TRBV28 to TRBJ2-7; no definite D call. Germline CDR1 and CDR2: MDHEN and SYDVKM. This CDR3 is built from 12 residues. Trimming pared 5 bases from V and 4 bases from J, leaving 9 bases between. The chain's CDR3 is CASSLNRYEQYF. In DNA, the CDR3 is TGTGCCAGCAGTCTTAATCGGTACGAGCAGTACTTC.

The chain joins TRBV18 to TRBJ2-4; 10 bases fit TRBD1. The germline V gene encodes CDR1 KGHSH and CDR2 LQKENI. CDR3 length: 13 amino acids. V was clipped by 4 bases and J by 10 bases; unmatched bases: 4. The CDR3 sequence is CASSLGQGDIQYF. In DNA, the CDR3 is TGTGCCAGCTCACTCGGACAGGGGGATATTCAGTACTTC.

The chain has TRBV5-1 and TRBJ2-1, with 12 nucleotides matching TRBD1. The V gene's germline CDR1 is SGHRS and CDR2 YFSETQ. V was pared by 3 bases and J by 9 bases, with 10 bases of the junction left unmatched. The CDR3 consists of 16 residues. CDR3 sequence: CASSYTGTGGYGEQFF. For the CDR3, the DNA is TGCGCCAGCAGCTACACCGGGACAGGGGGCTACGGTGAGCAGTTCTTC.

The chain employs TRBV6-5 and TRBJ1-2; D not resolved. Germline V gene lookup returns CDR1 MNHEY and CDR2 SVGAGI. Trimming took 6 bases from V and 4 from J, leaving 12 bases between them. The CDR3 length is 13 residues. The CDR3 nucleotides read TGTGCCAGCAGAGAGACACGGATCTATGGCTACACCTTC. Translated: CASRETRIYGYTF.

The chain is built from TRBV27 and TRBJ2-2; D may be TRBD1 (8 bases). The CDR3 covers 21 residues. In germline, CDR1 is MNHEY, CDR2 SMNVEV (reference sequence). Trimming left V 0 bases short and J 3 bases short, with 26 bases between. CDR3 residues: CASSLSFRSPNRGGDTGELFF. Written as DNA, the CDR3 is TGTGCCAGCAGTTTATCTTTCCGCTCCCCCAACAGGGGGGGGGACACCGGGGAGCTGTTTTTT.

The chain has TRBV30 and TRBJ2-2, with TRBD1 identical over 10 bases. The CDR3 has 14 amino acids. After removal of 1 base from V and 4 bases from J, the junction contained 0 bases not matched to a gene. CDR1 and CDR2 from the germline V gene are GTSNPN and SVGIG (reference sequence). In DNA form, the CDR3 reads TGTGCCTGGAGTGGGGACAGGGGCACCGGGGAGCTGTTTTTT. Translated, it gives CAWSGDRGTGELFF.

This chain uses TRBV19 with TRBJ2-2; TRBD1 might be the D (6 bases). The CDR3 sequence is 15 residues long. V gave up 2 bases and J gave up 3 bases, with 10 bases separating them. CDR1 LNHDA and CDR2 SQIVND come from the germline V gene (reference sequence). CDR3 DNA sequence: TGTGCCAGTAGTATACAGGGGCCTTACACCGGGGAGCTGTTTTTT. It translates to CASSIQGPYTGELFF.

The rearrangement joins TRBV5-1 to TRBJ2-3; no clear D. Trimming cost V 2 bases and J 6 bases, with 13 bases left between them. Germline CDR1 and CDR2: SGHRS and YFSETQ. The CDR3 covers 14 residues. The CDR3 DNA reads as TGCGCCAGCAGCTTTGGTCCATCAGATGATACGCAGTATTTT. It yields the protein CASSFGPSDDTQYF.

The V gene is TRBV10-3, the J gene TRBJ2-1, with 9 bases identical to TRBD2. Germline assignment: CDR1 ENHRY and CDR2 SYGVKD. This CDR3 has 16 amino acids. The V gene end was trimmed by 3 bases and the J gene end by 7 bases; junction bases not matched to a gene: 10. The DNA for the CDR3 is TGTGCCATCAGTGAATGGGTTAGCGGGAGTGGAAATGAGCAGTTCTTC. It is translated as CAISEWVSGSGNEQFF.

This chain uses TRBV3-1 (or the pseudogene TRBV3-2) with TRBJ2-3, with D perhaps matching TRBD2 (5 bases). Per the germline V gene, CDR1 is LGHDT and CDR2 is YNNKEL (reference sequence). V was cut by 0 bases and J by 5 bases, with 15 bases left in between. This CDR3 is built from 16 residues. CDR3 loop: CASSQDGEVKVDTQYF. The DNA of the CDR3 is TGTGCCAGCAGCCAAGACGGGGAAGTGAAGGTAGATACGCAGTATTTT.

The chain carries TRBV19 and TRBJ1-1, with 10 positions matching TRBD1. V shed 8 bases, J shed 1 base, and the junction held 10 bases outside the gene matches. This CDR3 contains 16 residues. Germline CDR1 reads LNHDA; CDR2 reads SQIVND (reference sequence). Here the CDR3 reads CASSEGQGTPNTEAFF. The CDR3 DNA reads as TGTGCCAGTTCCGAGGGACAGGGGACTCCGAACACTGAAGCTTTCTTT. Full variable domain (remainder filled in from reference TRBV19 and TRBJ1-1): DGGITQSPKYLFRKEGQNVTLSCEQNLNHDAMYWYRQDPGQGLRLIYYSQIVNDFQKGDIAEGYSVSREKKESFPLTVTSAQKNPTAFYLCASSEGQGTPNTEAFFGQGTRLTVV.

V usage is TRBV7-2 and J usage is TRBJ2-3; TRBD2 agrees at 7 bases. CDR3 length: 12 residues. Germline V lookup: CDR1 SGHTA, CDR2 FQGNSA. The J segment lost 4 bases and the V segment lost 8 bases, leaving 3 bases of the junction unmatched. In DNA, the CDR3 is TGTGCCAGCCGCGGGAGATCAGATACGCAGTATTTT. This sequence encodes CASRGRSDTQYF.

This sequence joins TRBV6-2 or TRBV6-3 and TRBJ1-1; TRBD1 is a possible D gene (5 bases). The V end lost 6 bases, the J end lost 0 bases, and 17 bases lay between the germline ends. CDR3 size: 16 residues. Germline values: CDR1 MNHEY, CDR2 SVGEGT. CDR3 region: CASSPSPGHLNTEAFF. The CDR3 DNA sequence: TGTGCCAGCAGCCCCTCCCCCGGACACCTGAACACTGAAGCTTTCTTT.